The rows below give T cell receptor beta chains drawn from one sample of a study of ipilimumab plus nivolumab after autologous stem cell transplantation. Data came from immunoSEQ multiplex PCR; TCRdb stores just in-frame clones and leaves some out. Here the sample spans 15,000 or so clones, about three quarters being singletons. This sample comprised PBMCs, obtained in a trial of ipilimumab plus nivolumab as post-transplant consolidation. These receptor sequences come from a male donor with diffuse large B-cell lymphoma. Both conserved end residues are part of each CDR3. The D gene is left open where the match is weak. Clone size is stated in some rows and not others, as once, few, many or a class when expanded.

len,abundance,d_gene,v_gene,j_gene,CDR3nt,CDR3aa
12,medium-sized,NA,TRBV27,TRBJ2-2,TGTGCCAGCAGTTTCAACACCGGGGAGCTGTTTTTT,CASSFNTGELFF
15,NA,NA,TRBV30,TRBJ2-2,TGTGCCTGGAGGGACACCCGCCAAACGCACGGGGAGCTGTTTTTT,CAWRDTRQTHGELFF
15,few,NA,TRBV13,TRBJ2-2,TGTGCCAGCAGCTTACAAACTTGGGACACCGGGGAGCTGTTTTTT,CASSLQTWDTGELFF
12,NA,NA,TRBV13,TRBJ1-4,TGTGCCAGCCAACAGGGAGGTGAAAAACTGTTTTTT,CASQQGGEKLFF
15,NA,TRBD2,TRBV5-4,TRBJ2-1,TGTGCCAGCAGTCAAGCGGGAGCAGAGTACAATGAGCAGTTCTTC,CASSQAGAEYNEQFF
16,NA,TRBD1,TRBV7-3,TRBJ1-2,TGTGCCAGCAGCCCTGGGGGCAGGGGGAGCAGCTATGGCTACACCTTC,CASSPGGRGSSYGYTF
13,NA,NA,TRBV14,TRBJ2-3,TGTGCCAGCAGCCAGTTGGGGACAGATACGCAGTATTTT,CASSQLGTDTQYF
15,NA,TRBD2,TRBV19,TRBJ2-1,TGTGCCAGTAGCGGGGGGACTAGCAAGCACCATGAGCAGTTCTTC,CASSGGTSKHHEQFF
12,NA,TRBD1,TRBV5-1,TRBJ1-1,TGCGCCAGCCGGAGGGGGCTTACTGAAGCTTTCTTT,CASRRGLTEAFF
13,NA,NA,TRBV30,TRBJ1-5,TGTGCCTGGAGTGTAATTAGCAATCAGCCCCAGCATTTT,CAWSVISNQPQHF
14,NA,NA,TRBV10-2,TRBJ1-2,TGCGCCAGCAGTCTCCGGACAGTTGTCGATGGCTACACCTTC,CASSLRTVVDGYTF
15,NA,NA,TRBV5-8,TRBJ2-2,TGTGCCAGCAGCCTAACAGGGAGGGGCACCGGGGAGCTGTTTTTT,CASSLTGRGTGELFF
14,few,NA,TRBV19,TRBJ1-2,TGTGCCAGTAGTAAACAGACCGTAAACTATGGCTACACCTTC,CASSKQTVNYGYTF
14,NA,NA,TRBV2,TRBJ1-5,TGTGCCAGCAGTGAACTCCCTGGCAATCAGCCCCAGCATTTT,CASSELPGNQPQHF
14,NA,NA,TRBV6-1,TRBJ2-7,TGTGCGACTTCTAAGGGGACCGCCATCGACGAGCAGTACTTC,CATSKGTAIDEQYF
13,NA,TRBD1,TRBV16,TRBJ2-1,TGTGCCAGCACCTTGGACAGGAACAATGAGCAGTTCTTC,CASTLDRNNEQFF